This TCR beta chain was retrieved from a study of shared clonotypes between healthy human individuals. Recent vaccinations or acute infections were absent in the healthy HIV-negative adult donors. In the original workflow: Filtering differed because ImmunoSEQ produced junction-only sequences that carried no quality scores. The assay was immunoSEQ multiplex PCR, and TCRdb's table has in-frame clones only and misses some. V and J calls and clone size come straight from that table; D and trimming were deduced from the DNA. The repertoire holds about 960,000 clones, with around three quarters as singletons. The CDR3 runs 14 residues. V was cut by 5 bases and J by 0 bases, with 10 bases left in between. From germline, CDR1 is SGHAT and CDR2 FQNNGV.

Sample: memory CD4+ T cells sorted from blood. Indicated subset: CD45RA-negative fraction. The origin of this receptor is a man aged 18-30 years in good health. This chain connects TRBV11-2 to TRBJ1-2; possibly TRBD1 for D (5 bases). CDR3 coding DNA: TGTGCCAGCAGCCGGGACCTAACTAACTATGGCTACACCTTC. This codes for CASSRDLTNYGYTF. Full variable domain (missing parts from reference TRBV11-2 and TRBJ1-2): EAGVAQSPRYKIIEKRQSVAFWCNPISGHATLYWYQQILGQGPKLLIQFQNNGVVDDSQLPKDRFSAERLKGVDSTLKIQPAKLEDSAVYLCASSRDLTNYGYTFGSGTRLTVV.